This T cell receptor beta chain was identified during a study of T cell repertoires in cytomegalovirus infection. For the study at large: Recently described HLA-C-restricted plus well-studied HLA-B-restricted CMV epitopes were used. Through public TCR beta signatures, both CMV infection and matching HLA type were indicated.

TCRdb ran MiXCR on the reads and lists one entry per CDR3 protein. In the table there are 70,000 to 85,000 distinct CDR3 sequences, approximately 40% of which are singletons. Germline V gene sequence: CDR1 WSHSY, CDR2 SAAADI. The CDR3 totals 16 residues. Trimming removed 5 bases at V and 0 bases at J, with 14 bases between. Of note for this clonotype: Its target is unknown.

The sample here was CD8+ T cells from cultured PBMCs, taken from culture after CMV antigen stimulation. This sequence joins TRBV10-2 and TRBJ1-5, with a possible D match to TRBD1 (6 bases). The source is a human donor in good health (CMV status not recorded). Some clones in this sample may be carry-over from other donors' samples. The CDR3 sequence is CASSSNQGYSNQPQHF. The CDR3 DNA reads TGCGCCAGCAGTTCAAATCAGGGGTATAGCAATCAGCCCCAGCATTTT.